This T cell receptor (beta chain) was identified during a study of a mutant IDH1 vaccine in newly diagnosed glioma. Overall study: Treated patients were roughly 62% male, 37.5% female, mean age about 43 years. Visit V12 happened at week 35; visit V13 happened at week 47. The study, taken as a whole, reports: Vaccine-induced immune responses were detected in roughly 93% of patients.

The time point here: week 35, safety follow-up. Each vaccine dose was 300 ug of mutant IDH1 20-mer peptide, with topical imiquimod. Donors had new IDH1-mutant astrocytomas of WHO grade 3 or 4 (ATRX-lost). Germline-derived CDR1 and CDR2 are LGHNA and YNFKEQ. Trimming took 2 bases from V and 8 from J; bases not matched to a gene: 20. There are 18 residues in the CDR3. Remarks on this clone: What it recognizes is unknown.

Using immunoSEQ multiplex PCR, the repertoire was profiled, and TCRdb retains in-frame clones only, with some absent. The table has fewer than 35,000 clones, roughly 80% seen once. The clonotype comes from a woman aged 40 to 50 with glioma. The chain carries TRBV4-2 and TRBJ1-2; 7 bases map to TRBD1. This sample comprised PBMCs, obtained from a glioma patient whose treatment included an IDH1 peptide vaccine. CDR3 sequence: CASSQYPGQTFLGDGYTF. In nucleotides, the CDR3 is TGTGCCAGCAGCCAATACCCGGGACAGACCTTTTTGGGGGACGGCTACACCTTC.